This T cell receptor beta chain came from a study of PD-1 blockade in classical Hodgkin lymphoma. Study-level results: Complete responders showed a baseline diversity that resembled the diversity of newly diagnosed patients. Those starting nivolumab under 1 year post-ASCT were excluded.

This clone showed up just a few times. Its target is not known. Repertoires were generated with immunoSEQ multiplex PCR, while TCRdb's copy carries only in-frame clones and drops some. Among 66,000 or so clones listed, 70% to 80% were seen once. There was relapse after autologous stem cell transplantation in every patient, and there was variation in brentuximab vedotin exposure. Trimming cost V 4 bases and J 3 bases; bases outside gene matches: 5. Germline assignment: CDR1 MNHEY and CDR2 SVGAGI. The CDR3 totals 16 residues. The genes are TRBV6-5 and TRBJ2-1; 11 nucleotides line up with TRBD1. This receptor was obtained from a human donor with classical Hodgkin lymphoma. The sequencing here drew on peripheral blood mononuclear cells (PBMCs), taken before the second cycle of nivolumab. CDR3 sequence (DNA): TGTGCCAGCAGTTGGACAGGGGGCGCGGTCTACAATGAGCAGTTCTTC. Protein product: CASSWTGGAVYNEQFF.